The present entry profiles one T cell receptor beta chain with its context. In the same sample, other DNA sequences code for this CDR3. These data come from a study of blood T cell repertoires in COVID-19. Overall study context: Sources were T cells, B-cell-depleted T cells, or PBMCs; the material itself was cDNA or gDNA.

As originally analysed: Reference gene primer amplification gave estimated nucleated cell counts. Clones were sequenced by immunoSEQ multiplex PCR, and TCRdb holds only the in-frame ones, with some missing. The DNA gave D and trimming, while V, J and clone size come from that table. The sample shows 250,000 or so clones, approximately 85% of them seen only once. Germline V gene data show CDR1 as SEHNR and CDR2 as FQNEAQ (reference sequence). This CDR3 comprises 15 residues. J gave up 4 bases and V 5 bases, and 8 bases lay outside the gene matches. Sequences were obtained from PBMCs or T cells enriched from blood (not recorded which). This sequence was found in a woman aged 45-60 years who had been exposed to COVID-19. The chain uses TRBV7-9 and TRBJ2-1, with 7 bases aligning to TRBD1. CDR3 sequence reads: CASSLEGGAYNEQFF. CDR3 coding DNA: TGTGCCAGCAGCCTTGAAGGGGGCGCGTACAATGAGCAGTTCTTC.